This T cell receptor (beta chain) was identified during a study of shared clonotypes between healthy human individuals (dated by TCRdb to 2020 to 2021). Regarding the complete study: Two women and a few men aged 18 to 49 years were included in the cohort. For each donor, CD4 naive and CD4 memory were each run on three plates, CD8 naive on two plates, and CD8 memory on one plate. The study deeply sequenced blood TCR repertoires of five healthy adults to estimate repertoire size and the extent of clonotype sharing between individuals. Libraries were prepared and TCR repertoires were sequenced by different laboratories using diverse techniques, in order to increase sequencing depth and limit assay-specific biases. Leukapheresis yielded between about 0.94 and 9.5 billion PBMCs per donor. Broad study findings and their caveats: Estimated clonotype richness was generally larger for naive than for memory subsets. Clonotypes shared by all four sorted-subset donors showed higher generation probabilities than non-shared clonotypes. Pairwise subsampling led to the expectation that sequencing depth would affect the degree of clonotype sharing among donors. Incomplete sequencing was indicated by rarefaction of sorted-subset datasets, despite the large sequencing depth. Around 5.4% of naive CD4, 3.5% of naive CD8, about 2.5% of memory CD4, and around 0.42% of memory CD8 clonotypes were shared across a few donors. The small number of donors limited the genetic and exposure-history diversity represented. Sampling was limited to blood, and TCR repertoires in tissue likely differ from TCR repertoires in blood.

In the case of this clone: Its antigen remains undetermined. The input lacks base qualities; no much larger clone sits a single base away. This CDR3 is also generated by other DNA sequences in the sample.

CD8 naive samples were obtained by positive selection for CCR7 among CD45RO-negative cells, yielding a CD45RA+CCR7+ population from which TemRA cells were excluded. The donors were healthy, HIV-negative adults who had no recently reported acute infections or vaccinations. Only Caucasian adults living in Nashville, Tennessee, USA were represented among the donors. After blood collection by leukapheresis, PBMCs were isolated using Ficoll-Histopaque density gradient centrifugation and then cryopreserved in the vapor phase of liquid nitrogen. Analytical flow cytometry was used to check the purity and quantity of each magnetically sorted T cell population. Each sorted fraction had its genomic DNA isolated and then quantified by UV absorbance on a Nanodrop 2000c. TCR CDR3 regions were amplified from genomic DNA by multiplex PCR using the deep immunoSEQ assay. Extracted genomic DNA from each cell subset was distributed evenly across all wells of several immunoSEQ 96-well plates, and each plate was treated as a replicate. For sorted subsets, 150 to 250 ng genomic DNA, equal to tens of thousands of T cell genomes, was loaded into each replicate PCR. Purified libraries were measured with a Qubit 3.0 fluorometer, size-checked on a Bioanalyzer 2100, and measured again with the KAPA Library Quantification kit. Every immunoSEQ 96-well plate was sequenced on a dedicated single-read 150-cycle Illumina NextSeq 550 flow cell. From the authors' description of their analysis: Because the immunoSEQ output included only junctional sequences and no quality scores, the filtering could not be the same as the filtering used for full-length reads. To assign V/J genes and CDR3, sequences were annotated against IMGT germline references using PyIR, a Python wrapper for IgBLAST v1.9. Reads with weak V/J assignments (E-value above 1e-6), missing CDR3, stop codons, out-of-frame junctions, or ambiguous translated residues were removed. A V3J clonotype was defined by an identical inferred V gene, J gene, and CDR3 amino acid sequence. Percentage overlap between repertoires was calculated by dividing the number of shared unique clonotypes by the size of the smaller repertoire. RTK rarefaction, the Chao1 estimator, and Recon v2.1 estimates of unobserved clonotypes were used to assess repertoire richness. Generation probabilities for all TCRbeta clonotypes obtained by the gDNA method from a handful of donors were computed using OLGA. TCRdb obtained this table from immuneACCESS and retained in-frame rearrangements with V and J assigned. These tables miss some clones; where compared with another copy, unresolved V genes account for less than half of the shortfall, and the remainder is unexplained. D and trimming come from the DNA, and the V and J calls and clone size come from that table. The sample profile shows about 2.1 million clones; 93% of them were found once. The top ten clones comprise under 2% of the sample.

For this chain, trimming is 3 bases at the V end and 4 bases at the J end, and the number of junction bases without a gene match is 3. CDR1 and CDR2 (MNHEY, SMNVEV) derive from the germline V gene (reference sequence). Inclusive of the bounding cysteine and phenylalanine, the CDR3 is 15 residues long. Here the CDR3 DNA is all that survives: 45 bases in frame from base 1. The source of this sequence is a man between 18 and 35 years old in good health. Some clones in this sample may be carry-over from other donors' samples. Recombination linked TRBV27 to TRBJ2-1; TRBD2 agrees with 10 junctional bases. The specimen sequenced was naive CD8+ T cells from PBMCs. The cell subset or site label, read with the paper, signifies: CD45RA+CCR7+. Here is the DNA: TGTGCCAGCAGTTTCGGACTAGCGGCATACAATGAGCAGTTCTTC. Its product reads: CASSFGLAAYNEQFF.